This TCR beta chain derives from a study of cytomegalovirus exposure and HLA in healthy donors. Background on the study: The 120 validation repertoires matched the 666 first-cohort repertoires in platform, a later analysis reported. Findings of the study overall: With high specificity and sensitivity, the classifier reportedly diagnosed cytomegalovirus status.

Losses at the gene ends were 5 bases for V and 10 bases for J; bases not matched to a gene: 14. This CDR3 has 16 residues. Per germline, CDR1 SGHAT and CDR2 FQNNGV. Of note for this clone: Its antigen is undetermined.

The table came from immunoSEQ multiplex PCR; TCRdb's copy has only in-frame clones and leaves some out. The sample includes 150,000 to 200,000 clones, approximately 84% of them seen just once. V usage is TRBV11-2 and J usage is TRBJ2-1; 10 bases line up with TRBD2. Specimen: PBMCs. This sequence originates from a man aged 18 to 29 in good health and CMV-seropositive. CDR3 in DNA: TGTGCCAGCAGCCAACGCCGGGCAGCGGGAGGGGGAGAGCAGTTCTTC. Its translation: CASSQRRAAGGGEQFF. Looking up the rest from reference TRBV11-2 and TRBJ2-1 gives the full variable domain: EAGVAQSPRYKIIEKRQSVAFWCNPISGHATLYWYQQILGQGPKLLIQFQNNGVVDDSQLPKDRFSAERLKGVDSTLKIQPAKLEDSAVYLCASSQRRAAGGGEQFFGPGTRLTVL.